The text below deals with one T cell receptor beta chain. Its matching antigen is unknown. Trimming shortened V by 7 bases and J by 4 bases, and 19 bases separated the two germline ends. The germline V gene has CDR1 MDHEN and CDR2 SYDVKM. CDR3 size: 15 residues. The record originates from a study of CD8 T cells in ankylosing spondylitis. Study conclusions and caveats: Eight highly homologous variants formed a TCR beta motif that appeared characteristic of ankylosing spondylitis blood. According to the report, clones linked to the disease were significantly enriched in matched synovial fluid samples taken from ankylosing spondylitis patients. A number of the motif variants had already been described in reactive arthritis synovial fluid and blood. Clones linked with disease were CD8+ and fairly uncommon in the peripheral blood.

Making the TCR beta libraries involved quantitative 5'-RACE with molecular barcodes. One entry per CDR3 protein results from TCRdb running MiXCR on the 5' RACE reads. The table records about 700,000 distinct CDR3 sequences, around 20% of them present only once. Source material: blood, either unsorted or a sorted T cell fraction (not recorded which). The TCR comes from a male donor with ankylosing spondylitis. The chain is built from TRBV28 and TRBJ1-1; TRBD1 might be the D (6 bases). The CDR3 DNA reads as TGTGCCAGCACCCCCAATCAGGGGCGGACCACTGAAGCTTTCTTT. The encoded protein is CASTPNQGRTTEAFF.